This TCR beta chain was recorded in a study of radiotherapy plus CTLA-4 blockade in lung cancer. Study as a whole: The study recorded objective responses in roughly 20% of patients and disease control in under 35%.

The data were produced by immunoSEQ multiplex PCR, yet TCRdb's version contains in-frame clones alone and is incomplete. The repertoire consists of 30,000 to 35,000 clones, with 70% to 80% occurring once and the leading ten covering around 7.5%. Germline CDR1 reads SGHTA; CDR2 reads FQGNSA. The CDR3 has 15 residues. Deletions cut 5 bases from V and 1 base from J, with 14 bases between. Focal radiation and CTLA-4 blockade (ipilimumab) were tested in chemo-refractory metastatic non-small-cell lung cancer patients. As regards this clone: Its antigen is still unknown.

Study observations and caveats: Early blood T cell clone dynamics, with interferon-beta, were reported to best predict response. Expansion in blood of tumor-derived TCR clones was seen after radiotherapy plus ipilimumab.

The V call is TRBV7-2, the J call TRBJ1-2, with D tentatively TRBD1 (5 bases). Sequenced here: peripheral blood, sampled from a patient treated with radiotherapy plus ipilimumab. This receptor was obtained from a human donor with non-small cell lung cancer who had stable disease on radiotherapy plus ipilimumab. The DNA of the CDR3 is TGTGCCAGCAGCCTTACGTCAGGACATAACTATGGCTACACCTTC. Translating gives CASSLTSGHNYGYTF.